This paragraph covers one T cell receptor beta chain sequence. Its specificity is unknown. Combining a sample-barcoded 5' primer with a J-beta primer mix, a second PCR ran for 7 to 11 cycles. Each single sample gave us at least 2.5 million CDR3-containing paired-end reads. TCRdb re-called the 5' RACE reads with MiXCR, one entry per CDR3 protein. Found here are a few hundred thousand distinct CDR3 sequences, roughly half of them singletons; the top ten hold 50% to 65%. It was approximately 9 milliliters of peripheral blood that were drawn from each donor. The extraction recovered at least 5.5 micrograms of total RNA per sample. The data were obtained in a study of blood T cells in healthy people across ages. The V gene's germline CDR1 is MNHEY and CDR2 SMNVEV (reference sequence). V shed 4 bases and J 5 bases; nucleotides not matched to a gene: 7. The CDR3 length is 16 residues. Regarding the study as a whole: It was not possible, with unsorted PBMCs, to conclusively compare naive and antigen-experienced cells.

What was sequenced was blood. The sequence was collected from a man aged 55-75 years in good health. This rearrangement joins TRBV27 to TRBJ1-6; 8 bases fit TRBD1. Here the CDR3 reads CASSSGQEGHNSPLHF. CDR3 nucleotides: TGTGCCAGCAGTTCGGGACAGGAGGGGCATAATTCACCCCTCCACTTT.